This T cell receptor (beta chain) was profiled in a study of CD8+ T cells in alopecia areata. Study context: It was oral tofacitinib, at 5 to 10 mg twice daily, that treated patients received.

Study results and caveats: Administration of tofacitinib significantly diminished scalp clonality and expanded CD8+ clones within the top 100. Because of a solitary nonresponder, the connection of baseline CD8+ expansion to response stays uncertain.

The sample's treatment: oral pan-JAK inhibitor, 5-10 mg twice daily. The researchers isolated CD4+ and CD8+ T cells from PBMCs by sorting. Germline CDR1 is LNHDA and CDR2 is SQIVND (reference sequence). Trimming left V 11 bases short and J 0 bases short, with 14 bases between. The CDR3 loop spans 14 amino acids. cDNA prepared by RNA extraction and subsequent reverse transcription served as the template for sequencing. The protocol was immunoSEQ multiplex PCR, while the TCRdb copy is restricted to in-frame clones and leaves out a portion. The sample records around 180,000 clones, under 80% being singletons. In its sample, this clone was seen many times. Its antigen remains unknown.

The sample was CD4+ T cells sorted from blood, taken at approximately week 49, from a patient treated with tofacitinib. This sequence joins TRBV19 and TRBJ1-5; tentative D call: TRBD1 (5 bases). The clonotype comes from a human donor with alopecia areata. CDR3: CACAGRYSNQPQHF. Here the CDR3 DNA reads TGTGCCTGCGCAGGGCGATATAGCAATCAGCCCCAGCATTTT. Together with reference TRBV19 and TRBJ1-5, the CDR3 gives the full variable domain: DGGITQSPKYLFRKEGQNVTLSCEQNLNHDAMYWYRQDPGQGLRLIYYSQIVNDFQKGDIAEGYSVSREKKESFPLTVTSAQKNPTAFYLCACAGRYSNQPQHFGDGTRLSIL.